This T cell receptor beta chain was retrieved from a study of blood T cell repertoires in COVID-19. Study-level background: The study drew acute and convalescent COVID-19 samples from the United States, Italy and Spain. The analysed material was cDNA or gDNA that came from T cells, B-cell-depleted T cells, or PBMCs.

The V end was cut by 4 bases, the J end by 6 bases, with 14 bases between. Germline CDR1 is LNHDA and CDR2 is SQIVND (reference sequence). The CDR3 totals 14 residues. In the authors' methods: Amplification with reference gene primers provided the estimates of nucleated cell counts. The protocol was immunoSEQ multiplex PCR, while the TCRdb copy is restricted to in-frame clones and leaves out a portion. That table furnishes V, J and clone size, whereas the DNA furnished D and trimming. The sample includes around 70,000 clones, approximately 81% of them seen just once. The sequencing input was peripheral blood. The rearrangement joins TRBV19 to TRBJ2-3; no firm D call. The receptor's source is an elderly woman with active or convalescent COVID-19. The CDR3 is CASSTPGTSDTQYF. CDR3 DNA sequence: TGTGCCAGTAGTACCCCTGGCACGTCCGATACGCAGTATTTT.